The rows below give T cell receptor beta chains drawn from one sample of a study of Ad26.COV2.S vaccination and SARS-CoV-2 variants. Sequencing was performed with immunoSEQ multiplex PCR; in TCRdb, only in-frame clones are kept and a portion is missing. The sample shows 350,000 to 400,000 clones, 88% of them seen only once. The material was peripheral blood, obtained in a trial of Ad26.COV2.S vaccine versus placebo. The receptors originated from a person between 18 and 60 years old who received the Ad26.COV2.S COVID-19 vaccine or a placebo. CDR3s include the opening cysteine and the closing phenylalanine or tryptophan. Fields, in order: J gene, D gene, V gene, clone size, CDR3 DNA, CDR3 protein. D genes are given only for firm matches. Size is stated for part of the rows, as once, few or many counts, or as a class when the clone is expanded.

J: TRBJ2-1
D: TRBD2
V: TRBV9
size: NA
DNA: TGTGCCAGCAGCGTCAGACTAGCGGGGGGATACAATGAGCAGTTCTTC
CDR3: CASSVRLAGGYNEQFF

J: TRBJ1-2
D: NA
V: TRBV10-3
size: NA
DNA: TGTGCCATCAGAATGTTGAGCTCTAATGGCTACACCTTC
CDR3: CAIRMLSSNGYTF

J: TRBJ2-3
D: NA
V: TRBV10-3
size: NA
DNA: TGTGCCATCAGTGAGTCCAACAGTGGGGCAGATACGCAGTATTTT
CDR3: CAISESNSGADTQYF

J: TRBJ2-3
D: NA
V: TRBV5-1
size: few
DNA: TGCGCCAGCAGCGTCACTGGAGATACGCAGTATTTT
CDR3: CASSVTGDTQYF

J: TRBJ1-5
D: NA
V: TRBV6-6
size: once
DNA: TGTGCCAGCAGTCCAGCCCGACAGGAGAAGAATAGCAATCAGCCCCAGCATTTT
CDR3: CASSPARQEKNSNQPQHF

J: TRBJ1-1
D: NA
V: TRBV6-5
size: NA
DNA: TGTGCCAGCAGCCCAGGGAAATTCACTGAAGCTTTCTTT
CDR3: CASSPGKFTEAFF

J: TRBJ2-2
D: TRBD2
V: TRBV11-3
size: NA
DNA: TGTGCCAGCAGCGGACTAGCGGGGTCCACCGGGGAGCTGTTTTTT
CDR3: CASSGLAGSTGELFF

J: TRBJ1-5
D: NA
V: TRBV6-1
size: few
DNA: TGTGCCAGCAGTGAAGCGCCCCCCGAAAACTCCGGGCGGCCCCAGCATTTT
CDR3: CASSEAPPENSGRPQHF

J: TRBJ1-1
D: NA
V: TRBV6-5
size: NA
DNA: TGTGCCAGCAGTCAGAGGGGGAACACTGAAGCTTTCTTT
CDR3: CASSQRGNTEAFF

J: TRBJ2-3
D: TRBD1
V: TRBV7-9
size: NA
DNA: TGTGCCAGCAGCTTAGCGTTCTCGACAGGGGGCACAGATACGCAGTATTTT
CDR3: CASSLAFSTGGTDTQYF

J: TRBJ1-1
D: NA
V: TRBV5-1
size: NA
DNA: TGCGCCAGCGGACAGCAAGACACTGAAGCTTTCTTT
CDR3: CASGQQDTEAFF

J: TRBJ1-5
D: TRBD1
V: TRBV6-5
size: NA
DNA: TGTGCCAGCAGCCTCAGGGGGAATCAGCCCCAGCATTTT
CDR3: CASSLRGNQPQHF

J: TRBJ1-5
D: TRBD1
V: TRBV12-3/TRBV12-4
size: NA
DNA: TGTGCCAGCAGGGCAGGGGGCGGTCAGCCCCAGCATTTT
CDR3: CASRAGGGQPQHF

J: TRBJ2-7
D: NA
V: TRBV6-2/TRBV6-3
size: NA
DNA: TGTGCCAGCAGTTACTCGATGAGACAAGTCTCCTACGAGCAGTACTTC
CDR3: CASSYSMRQVSYEQYF

J: TRBJ2-7
D: NA
V: TRBV2
size: NA
DNA: TGTGCCAGCAGGCAAGACGGGGCCCAGCGCGAGCAGTACTTC
CDR3: CASRQDGAQREQYF

J: TRBJ1-3
D: NA
V: TRBV4-1
size: once
DNA: TGCGCCAGCAGCCAGGATGGCTCTGGAAACACCATATATTTT
CDR3: CASSQDGSGNTIYF

J: TRBJ1-2
D: NA
V: TRBV12-3/TRBV12-4
size: few
DNA: TGTGCCAGCAAGATGGCGAGCTATGGCTACACCTTC
CDR3: CASKMASYGYTF